This T cell receptor (beta chain) was sequenced during a study of blood T cells in healthy people across ages. Study-wide results and limits: When set beside aged donors, long-lived donors presented more naive CD4+ cells and higher diversity. Strong correlation was found linking TCR beta diversity to naive T cell percentage.

The draw of peripheral blood yielded approximately 10 milliliters from each donor. Together with a sample-barcoded 5' primer, a J-beta primer mix was included in a second PCR lasting about 6 to 12 cycles. TCRdb reanalysed the 5' RACE reads using MiXCR and keeps one entry per CDR3 protein. This sample has about 1.8 million distinct CDR3 sequences, with around 50% found just once. This clonotype was observed a few times. Its antigen is undetermined. J lost 4 bases, V lost 3 bases, and 6 bases had no gene match. The CDR3 extends over 15 amino acids. CDR1 LNHNV and CDR2 YYDKDF come from the germline V gene (reference sequence).

The source is a woman in her forties in good health. The genes are TRBV15 and TRBJ2-1; 7 positions match TRBD2. What was sequenced was blood. The CDR3 nucleotides are TGTGCCACCAGCAGGGACCCTAGCGGATACAATGAGCAGTTCTTC. It yields the protein CATSRDPSGYNEQFF.